The 10 T cell receptor beta chains in this list originate from one sample, sequenced in a study of beta chain features in type 1 diabetes. The study reverse transcribed the entire isolated RNA, so it sequenced expressed TCRB transcripts. Assay used: immunoSEQ multiplex PCR; TCRdb lists only in-frame clones, some missing. Counted here are hundreds of thousands of clones, approximately 14% occurring once; the ten biggest clones make up 5.5% to 7.5%. Sequenced: central memory CD4+ T cells from blood. These receptors originate from a man aged 25-40 years in good health.

This clone has a count of ten or more. J is TRBJ2-1 and V is TRBV12-5; 11 nucleotides match TRBD1. Germline lookup yields CDR1 LGHNT and CDR2 FRNRAP. The V gene end was trimmed by 4 bases and the J gene end by 5 bases; junction bases not matched to a gene: 4. CDR3 length equals 15 residues. The CDR3 DNA reads as TGTGCTAGTGGTTCGGGACAGGGGGTTGACAATGAGCAGTTCTTC. Translated: CASGSGQGVDNEQFF.

This clone was detected only a few times. The chain joins TRBV30 to TRBJ1-3; TRBD1 aligns across 7 bases. Germline-derived CDR1 and CDR2 are GTSNPN and SVGIG (reference sequence). CDR3 length equals 12 residues. This CDR3 is CAVGTEGNTIYF. The CDR3 nucleotides are TGTGCTGTAGGGACAGAAGGAAACACCATATATTTT.

V and J are TRBV7-9 and TRBJ2-1; D assignment may be TRBD1 or TRBD2 (5 bases each). There are 14 residues in the CDR3. Per the germline V gene, CDR1 is SEHNR and CDR2 is FQNEAQ (reference sequence). Trimming took 1 base from V and 7 from J, leaving 11 bases between them. The CDR3 here is CASSLGGMRNEQFF. The CDR3 DNA follows: TGTGCCAGCAGCTTAGGGGGGATGCGAAATGAGCAGTTCTTC.

The rearrangement links TRBV7-2 to TRBJ1-1, with D possibly matching TRBD1 (6 bases). The ends were cut back, 3 bases at V and 5 bases at J, with 13 bases in the middle. CDR3 length equals 14 residues. Germline CDR1 reads SGHTA; CDR2 reads FQGNSA. CDR3 sequence: CASSFQQGGTEAFF. In DNA form, the CDR3 reads TGTGCCAGCAGCTTTCAACAGGGAGGAACTGAAGCTTTCTTT.

The chain links TRBV7-2 to TRBJ2-1; a weak D match, TRBD1 (6 bases). Trimming took 4 bases from V and 7 from J, leaving 11 bases between them. Per the germline V gene, CDR1 is SGHTA and CDR2 is FQGNSA. This CDR3 has 13 residues. The CDR3 region has the DNA TGTGCCAGCAGCTCACAGGGATATAATGAGCAGTTCTTC. This sequence encodes CASSSQGYNEQFF.

This clone was counted a few times. This chain uses TRBV7-9 with TRBJ1-2; no definite D call. The CDR3 runs 14 residues. The V gene's germline CDR1 is SEHNR and CDR2 FQNEAQ (reference sequence). Between the trimmed V and J ends, which lost 0 bases and 5 bases, there was a span of 10 bases. This chain's CDR3 is CASSLAATIYGYTF. The CDR3 bases are TGTGCCAGCAGCTTAGCAGCTACAATTTATGGCTACACCTTC.

The chain combines TRBV7-2 with TRBJ2-5; D is undetermined. There are 14 residues in the CDR3. The germline CDR1 and CDR2 sequences are SGHTA and FQGNSA. V shed 5 bases and J shed 5 bases, with 15 bases lying between them. The CDR3 nucleotides read TGTGCCAGCAGCCCCAGTCGACTGGGGGAGACCCAGTACTTC. Translating it yields CASSPSRLGETQYF.

This chain connects TRBV5-1 to TRBJ2-7; D tentatively fits TRBD1 or TRBD2 (5 bases each). The CDR3 length is 15 residues. The V gene lost 5 bases and the J gene lost 3 bases, with 18 bases spanning the gap. Germline V gene sequence: CDR1 SGHRS, CDR2 YFSETQ. The DNA of the CDR3 is TGCGCCAGCAGGCTTGGGACGGTCAAGGGCTACGAGCAGTACTTC. It codes for CASRLGTVKGYEQYF. The complete variable domain, with remaining parts taken from reference TRBV5-1 and TRBJ2-7, reads KAGVTQTPRYLIKTRGQQVTLSCSPISGHRSVSWYQQTPGQGLQFLFEYFSETQRNKGNFPGRFSGRQFSNSRSEMNVSTLELGDSALYLCASRLGTVKGYEQYFGPGTRLTVT.

This clone was observed many times. Other DNA sequences of this sample code for an identical CDR3. The gene calls are TRBV6-5 and TRBJ2-1, with no clear D. Germline assignment: CDR1 MNHEY and CDR2 SVGAGI. Deletions cut 2 bases from V and 8 bases from J, with 7 bases between. The CDR3 runs 12 residues. CDR3 protein: CASSYHGDEQFF. The CDR3 DNA reads as TGTGCCAGCAGTTACCATGGCGATGAGCAGTTCTTC.

The chain employs TRBV4-1 and TRBJ2-4; D gene uncertain. V dropped 3 bases and J dropped 4 bases, with 19 bases sitting between them. From germline, CDR1 is MGHRA and CDR2 YSYEKL. The CDR3 extends over 17 amino acids. The CDR3 region is CASSQGGWASPKNIQYF. The CDR3 DNA is TGCGCCAGCAGCCAGGGCGGTTGGGCGAGTCCTAAAAACATTCAGTACTTC.